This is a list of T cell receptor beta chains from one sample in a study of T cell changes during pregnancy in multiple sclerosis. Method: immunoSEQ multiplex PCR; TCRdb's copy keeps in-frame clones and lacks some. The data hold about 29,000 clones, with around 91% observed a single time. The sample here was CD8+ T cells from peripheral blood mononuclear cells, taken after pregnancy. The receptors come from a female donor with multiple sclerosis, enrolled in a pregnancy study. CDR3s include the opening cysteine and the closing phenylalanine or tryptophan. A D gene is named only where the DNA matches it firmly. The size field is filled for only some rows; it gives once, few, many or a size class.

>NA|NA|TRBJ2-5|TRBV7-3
CASSPHGWAGQETQYF
TGTGCCAGCAGCCCCCACGGCTGGGCAGGGCAAGAGACCCAGTACTTC
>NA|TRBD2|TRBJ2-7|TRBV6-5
CASRGTKAEQYF
TGTGCCAGCAGGGGGACTAAGGCCGAGCAGTACTTC
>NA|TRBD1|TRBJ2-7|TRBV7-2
CASSLDRGSYEQYF
TGTGCCAGCAGCTTGGACAGGGGCTCCTACGAGCAGTACTTC
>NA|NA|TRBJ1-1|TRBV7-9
CASSDNNENTEAFF
TGCGCCAGCAGCGATAACAATGAGAACACTGAAGCTTTCTTT
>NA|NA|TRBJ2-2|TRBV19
CASRGIREGAGELFF
TGTGCCAGTCGAGGGATCAGAGAGGGCGCCGGGGAGCTGTTTTTT
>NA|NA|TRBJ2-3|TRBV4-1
CASSQGLSDTQYF
TGCGCCAGCAGCCAAGGGCTTTCGGATACGCAGTATTTT
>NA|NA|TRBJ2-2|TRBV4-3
CASSPSVAGELFF
TGCGCCAGCAGCCCGTCGGTCGCCGGGGAGCTGTTTTTT
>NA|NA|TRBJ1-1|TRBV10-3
CAISRTGNTEAFF
TGTGCCATCAGTAGAACAGGGAACACTGAAGCTTTCTTT
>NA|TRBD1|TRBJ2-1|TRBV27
CASSTGGPSSYNEQFF
TGTGCCAGCAGTACAGGGGGACCCTCCTCCTACAATGAGCAGTTCTTC
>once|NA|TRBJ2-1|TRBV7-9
CASSGGSSSYNEQFF
TGTGCCAGCAGCGGCGGATCTAGCTCCTACAATGAGCAGTTCTTC
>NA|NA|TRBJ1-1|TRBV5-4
CASWRTENTEAFF
TGTGCCAGCTGGAGAACGGAGAACACTGAAGCTTTCTTT
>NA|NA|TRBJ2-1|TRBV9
CASSVNGVNEQFF
TGTGCCAGCAGCGTCAATGGAGTGAATGAGCAGTTCTTC
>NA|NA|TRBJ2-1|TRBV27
CASSPSLSSYNEQFF
TGTGCCAGCAGTCCCTCCCTGAGCTCCTACAATGAGCAGTTCTTC
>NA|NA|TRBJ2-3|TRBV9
CASSLARGADTQYF
TGTGCCAGCAGCCTAGCGAGAGGTGCAGATACGCAGTATTTT
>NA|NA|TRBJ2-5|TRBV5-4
CASSLWQTQETQYF
TGTGCCAGCAGCTTGTGGCAGACACAAGAGACCCAGTACTTC
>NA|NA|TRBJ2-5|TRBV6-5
CATWTEGETQYF
TGTGCCACCTGGACAGAGGGGGAGACCCAGTACTTC
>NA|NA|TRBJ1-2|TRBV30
CAWDLGGPLGGYTF
TGTGCCTGGGACCTCGGAGGCCCACTGGGGGGCTACACCTTC
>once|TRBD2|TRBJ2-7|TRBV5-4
CASSSGTSLEQYF
TGTGCCAGCAGCAGCGGGACCTCCCTCGAGCAGTACTTC
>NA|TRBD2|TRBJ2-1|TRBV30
CAWSIGTSGPYNEQFF
TGTGCCTGGAGTATAGGGACTAGCGGGCCCTACAATGAGCAGTTCTTC
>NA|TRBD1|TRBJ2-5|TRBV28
CASSQPTGEIQYF
TGTGCCAGCAGTCAACCGACAGGGGAAATACAGTACTTC
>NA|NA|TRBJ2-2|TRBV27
CASTQGLYGELFF
TGTGCCAGCACCCAGGGACTTTACGGGGAGCTGTTTTTT
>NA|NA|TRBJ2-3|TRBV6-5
CASSYGNAGATDTQYF
TGTGCCAGCAGTTATGGGAACGCGGGGGCCACAGATACGCAGTATTTT
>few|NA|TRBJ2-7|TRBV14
CASSLPALEQYF
TGTGCCAGCAGCCTCCCCGCGCTCGAGCAGTACTTC
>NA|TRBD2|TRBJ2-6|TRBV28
CASSLAGESTPLSGANVLTF
TGTGCCAGCAGTTTAGCGGGAGAAAGTACTCCCCTCTCTGGTGCCAACGTCCTGACTTTC
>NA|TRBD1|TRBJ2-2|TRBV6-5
CASSFGTGLVGELFF
TGTGCCAGCAGTTTCGGGACAGGGTTGGTCGGGGAGCTGTTTTTT
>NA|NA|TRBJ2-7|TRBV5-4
CASSQVVDSNYEQYF
TGTGCCAGCAGCCAAGTAGTCGACTCCAACTACGAGCAGTACTTC
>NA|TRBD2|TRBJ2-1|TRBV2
CASRPRTSGRPRICIF
TGTGCCAGCAGGCCTCGAACTAGCGGGAGACCGAGGATTTGTATCTTC
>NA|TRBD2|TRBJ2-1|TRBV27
CASSPPGAGDDNEQFF
TGTGCCAGCAGCCCCCCTGGGGCGGGAGATGATAATGAGCAGTTCTTC
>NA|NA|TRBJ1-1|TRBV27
CASRQGLYTEAFF
TGTGCCAGCAGACAGGGTTTGTACACTGAAGCTTTCTTT
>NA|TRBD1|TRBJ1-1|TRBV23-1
CASSRGQGEIRTEAFF
TGCGCCAGCAGTCGGGGGCAGGGGGAGATACGCACTGAAGCTTTCTTT
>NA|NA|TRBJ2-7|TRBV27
CASSLQRSSYEQYF
TGTGCCAGCAGTTTGCAGAGGAGCTCCTACGAGCAGTACTTC
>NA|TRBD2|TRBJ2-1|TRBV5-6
CASSFAGGPDEQFF
TGTGCCAGCAGCTTCGCGGGAGGGCCGGATGAGCAGTTCTTC
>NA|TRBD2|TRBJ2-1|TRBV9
CASSPGGREGRNEQFF
TGTGCCAGCAGCCCAGGGGGGCGGGAGGGCCGGAATGAGCAGTTCTTC
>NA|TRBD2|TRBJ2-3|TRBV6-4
CASSGVAGGADTQYF
TGTGCCAGCAGTGGTGTCGCGGGAGGTGCAGATACGCAGTATTTT
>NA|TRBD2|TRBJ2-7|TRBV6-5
CASKLQIAGSYEQYF
TGTGCCAGCAAACTCCAAATAGCGGGATCGTACGAGCAGTACTTC
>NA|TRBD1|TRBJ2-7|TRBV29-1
CSVGQGASYEQYF
TGCAGCGTAGGACAGGGGGCCTCCTACGAGCAGTACTTC
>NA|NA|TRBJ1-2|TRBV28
CASTLRGLLNYGYTF
TGTGCCAGCACCCTGCGTGGACTTCTGAACTATGGCTACACCTTC
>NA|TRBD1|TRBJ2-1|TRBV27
CASSPDRVGYNEQFF
TGTGCCAGCAGTCCGGACAGGGTTGGGTACAATGAGCAGTTCTTC
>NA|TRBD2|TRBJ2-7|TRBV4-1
CASSQILAAHYEQYF
TGCGCCAGCAGCCAGATACTAGCGGCCCACTACGAGCAGTACTTC
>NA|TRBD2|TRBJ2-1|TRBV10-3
CAILSVLAGGSDEQFF
TGTGCCATCCTATCCGTACTAGCGGGAGGATCGGATGAGCAGTTCTTC
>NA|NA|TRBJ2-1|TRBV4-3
CASSQWTTADNEQFF
TGCGCCAGCAGCCAGTGGACTACCGCAGACAATGAGCAGTTCTTC
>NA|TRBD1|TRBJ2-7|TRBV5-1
CAATGDGGEQYF
TGCGCCGCGACAGGGGATGGAGGCGAGCAGTACTTC
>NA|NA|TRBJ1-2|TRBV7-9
CASSLTPDRDRNYGYTF
TGTGCCAGCAGCCTAACCCCCGACCGGGATCGGAACTATGGCTACACCTTC
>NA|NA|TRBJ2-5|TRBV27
CASSLRLREETQYF
TGTGCCAGCAGTTTACGGCTCAGGGAAGAGACCCAGTACTTC
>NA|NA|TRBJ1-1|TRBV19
CATLGPGITEAFF
TGTGCCACCCTCGGACCGGGAATTACTGAAGCTTTCTTT
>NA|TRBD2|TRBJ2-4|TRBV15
CATSRNGAGVNIQYF
TGTGCCACCAGCAGGAACGGAGCGGGAGTGAACATTCAGTACTTC
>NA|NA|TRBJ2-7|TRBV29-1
CSVVGSSYEQYF
TGCAGCGTTGTGGGGAGCTCCTACGAGCAGTACTTC
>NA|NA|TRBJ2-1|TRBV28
CASSLTYSYNEQFF
TGTGCCAGCAGTTTAACTTACTCCTACAATGAGCAGTTCTTC
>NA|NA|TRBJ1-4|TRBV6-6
CASSGRENEKLFF
TGTGCCAGCAGTGGACGGGAAAATGAAAAACTGTTTTTT
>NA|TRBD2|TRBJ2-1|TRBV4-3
CASSQGGLAGEQFF
TGCGCCAGCAGCCAAGGGGGACTAGCAGGCGAGCAGTTCTTC
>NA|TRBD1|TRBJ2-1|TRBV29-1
CSVETGGDYNEQFF
TGCAGCGTTGAAACAGGGGGCGACTACAATGAGCAGTTCTTC
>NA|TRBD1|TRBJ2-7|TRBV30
CAWSAGQGHYEQYF
TGTGCCTGGAGTGCCGGACAGGGGCACTACGAGCAGTACTTC
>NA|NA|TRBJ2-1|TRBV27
CASSLSSSNEQFF
TGTGCCAGCAGTTTATCATCGAGTAATGAGCAGTTCTTC
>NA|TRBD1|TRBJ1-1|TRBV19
CASRQGHTEAFF
TGTGCCAGTCGACAGGGCCACACTGAAGCTTTCTTT
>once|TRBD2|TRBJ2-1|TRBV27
CASSLLYSGSGRVHEQFF
TGTGCCAGCAGTTTGCTGTATTCGGGTAGCGGGAGGGTCCATGAGCAGTTCTTC
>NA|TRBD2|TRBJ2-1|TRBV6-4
CASSSSGTSESEQFF
TGTGCCAGCAGTTCGTCCGGGACTAGCGAAAGTGAGCAGTTCTTC
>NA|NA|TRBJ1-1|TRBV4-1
CASSTRAGMNTEAFF
TGCGCCAGCTCCACCCGCGCAGGGATGAACACTGAAGCTTTCTTT
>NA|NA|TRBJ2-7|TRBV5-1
CASSLAGGSYEQYF
TGCGCCAGCAGCTTGGCCGGAGGATCCTACGAGCAGTACTTC
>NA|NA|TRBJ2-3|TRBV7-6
CASSFRPADTQYF
TGTGCCAGCAGCTTTCGTCCCGCAGATACGCAGTATTTT